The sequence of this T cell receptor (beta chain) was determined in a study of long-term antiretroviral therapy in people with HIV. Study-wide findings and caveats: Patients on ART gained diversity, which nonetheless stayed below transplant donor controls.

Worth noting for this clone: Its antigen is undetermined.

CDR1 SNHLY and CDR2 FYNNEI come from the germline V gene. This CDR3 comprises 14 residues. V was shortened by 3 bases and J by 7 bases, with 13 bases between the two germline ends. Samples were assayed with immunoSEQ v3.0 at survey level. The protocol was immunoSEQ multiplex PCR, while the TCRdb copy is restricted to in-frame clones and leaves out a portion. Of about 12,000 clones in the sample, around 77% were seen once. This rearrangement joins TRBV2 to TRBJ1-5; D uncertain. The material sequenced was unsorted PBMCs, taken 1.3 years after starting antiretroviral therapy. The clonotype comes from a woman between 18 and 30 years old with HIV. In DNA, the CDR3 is TGTGCCAGCAGTGAGGGCAGCTACCTCCAGCCCCAGCATTTT. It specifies CASSEGSYLQPQHF.